These 26 T cell receptor beta chains came from one sample sequenced in a study of blood T cells in healthy people across ages. A second about 7 to 11 cycle PCR used barcoded and J-beta primers. TCRdb re-called the 5' RACE reads through MiXCR, storing one row per CDR3 protein. The data hold fewer than 800,000 distinct CDR3 sequences, with 25% observed a single time. These data are also associated with another study on T cells of mothers and their children.

What was sequenced was blood. The source of these receptors is a boy aged 5-17 years in good health.

The chain has TRBV4-3 and TRBJ1-1; D is ambiguous. Trimming left V 0 bases short and J 0 bases short, with 11 bases between. The germline gives CDR1 LGHNA, CDR2 YSLEER. This CDR3 spans 16 amino acids. CDR3 nucleotide sequence: TGCGCCAGCAGCCAAGAAGCGCACAGCATGAACACTGAAGCTTTCTTT. The encoded protein is CASSQEAHSMNTEAFF.

This chain links TRBV19 with TRBJ2-1; D may be TRBD2 (6 bases). Germline CDR1 LNHDA, CDR2 SQIVND (reference sequence). The ends were cut back, 4 bases at V and 2 bases at J, with 21 bases in the middle. This CDR3 contains 18 residues. The CDR3 sequence: CASSTILMLAIPYNEQFF. Here the CDR3 DNA reads TGTGCCAGTAGTACCATATTAATGCTAGCGATCCCCTACAATGAGCAGTTCTTC.

This clonotype was observed once. This chain uses TRBV20-1 with TRBJ1-2, with TRBD1 matching 10 bases. CDR1 and CDR2 (germline): DFQATT, SNEGSKA (reference sequence). This CDR3 is built from 14 residues. V lost 5 bases and J lost 0; bases outside the gene matches: 3. As DNA, the CDR3 is TGCAGTGCTGTCGGGACAGGGGCTAACTATGGCTACACCTTC. Its protein product is CSAVGTGANYGYTF.

The V call is TRBV28, the J call TRBJ1-3; a possible D gene is TRBD1 (6 bases). This CDR3 is 19 amino acids long. Trimming took 0 bases from V and 5 from J, leaving 23 bases between them. The germline V gene has CDR1 MDHEN and CDR2 SYDVKM. The CDR3 region is CASSLWGAGAIIQRNTIYF. Here the CDR3 DNA reads TGTGCCAGCAGTTTATGGGGGGCGGGGGCGATCATTCAGAGAAACACCATATATTTT.

This clonotype came up a few times. V is TRBV4-2 and J is TRBJ1-1; D perhaps matches TRBD1 (6 bases). Germline V gene data show CDR1 as LGHNA and CDR2 as YNFKEQ. Trimming shortened V by 0 bases and J by 5 bases, and 13 bases separated the two germline ends. The CDR3 runs 15 residues. The CDR3 sequence is CASSQEGGRWTEAFF. CDR3 DNA: TGTGCCAGCAGCCAAGAAGGGGGGAGGTGGACTGAAGCTTTCTTT.

In its sample, this clonotype was seen a few times. The chain employs TRBV12-3 or TRBV12-4 and TRBJ1-1, with D hard to call. The CDR3 consists of 13 residues. V lost 10 bases, J lost 0 bases, and 12 bases lay in between. CDR3 bases: TGTGCCACTAAAAAACCCATGAACACTGAAGCTTTCTTT. It encodes CATKKPMNTEAFF.

The sample holds a few counts of this clonotype. V usage is TRBV14 and J usage is TRBJ1-1, with D possibly being TRBD1 (5 bases). The V end was cut by 3 bases, the J end by 5 bases, with 16 bases between. The CDR3 has 15 amino acids. Germline V lookup: CDR1 SGHDN, CDR2 FVKESK. CDR3 coding DNA: TGTGCCAGCAGCCAGCCCGGCGGGGGTGATACTGAAGCTTTCTTT. Translated: CASSQPGGGDTEAFF.

The V and J genes are TRBV2 and TRBJ1-2; D ambiguous. The CDR3 has 11 amino acids. V gave up 10 bases and J gave up 8 bases, with 14 bases separating them. Germline CDR1 and CDR2: SNHLY and FYNNEI. CDR3 nucleotide sequence: TGTGCCATTGAAGAAGGAGGAGGCTACACCTTC. This sequence encodes CAIEEGGGYTF.

This chain connects TRBV5-1 to TRBJ2-5; 9 positions match TRBD2. V was clipped by 0 bases and J by 2 bases; unmatched bases: 5. The CDR3 is 16 residues long. Per the germline V gene, CDR1 is SGHRS and CDR2 is YFSETQ. The CDR3 is CASSLEIAGAQETQYF. In nucleotides, the CDR3 is TGCGCCAGCAGCTTGGAAATAGCGGGGGCGCAAGAGACCCAGTACTTC.

V gene TRBV2 combines with J gene TRBJ2-5; unclear D gene. This CDR3 contains 15 residues. Germline CDR1 SNHLY, CDR2 FYNNEI. V lost 3 bases, J lost 5 bases, and 16 bases lay in between. CDR3 amino acids: CASSDPPNRAETQYF. DNA for the CDR3: TGTGCCAGCAGTGATCCCCCAAACCGGGCGGAGACCCAGTACTTC.

This clonotype appeared a few times. V gene TRBV5-1 combines with J gene TRBJ2-5, with D maybe TRBD2 (7 bases). Trimming stripped 0 bases from V and 7 bases from J, with 22 bases between. Germline CDR1 is SGHRS and CDR2 is YFSETQ. The CDR3 has 17 residues. The CDR3 DNA follows: TGCGCCAGCAGCTTGGCCCTCGGGGGGCTGAGCGGCGGGACCCAGTACTTC. It codes for CASSLALGGLSGGTQYF.

This chain uses TRBV20-1 with TRBJ2-5; weak D call: TRBD1 (6 bases). The tail of the sequence fits TRBJ2-7 better, so the J call may be wrong. Germline V gene lookup returns CDR1 DFQATT and CDR2 SNEGSKA (reference sequence). The CDR3 extends over 14 amino acids. CDR3 residues: CSAGPTGSAYEQYF. CDR3 bases: TGCAGTGCTGGCCCGACAGGAAGTGCCTACGAGCAGTACTTC.

A few counts support this clonotype. Compared with germline, one end of the junction differs, possibly owing to a read error. The chain links TRBV4-3 to TRBJ1-4; perhaps TRBD1 as D (6 bases). CDR1 is LGHNA, CDR2 YSLEER, per germline. This CDR3 is built from 20 residues. The CDR3 here is CASSQEGGIGRFTTTEKLFF. The CDR3 nucleotides are TGCGCCAGCAGCCAAGAAGGGGGGATAGGGAGATTTACAACTACTGAAAAACTGTTTTTT.

There are a few counts of this clonotype. The rearrangement joins TRBV28 to TRBJ2-4; D is ambiguous. Germline CDR1 MDHEN, CDR2 SYDVKM. The CDR3 is made up of 12 amino acids. V gave up 3 bases and J gave up 4 bases, with 4 bases separating them. The CDR3 bases are TGTGCCAGCAGTTTCGGAAAAAACATTCAGTACTTC. Translating gives CASSFGKNIQYF.

This chain joins TRBV7-8 and TRBJ2-7; D is unclear. The CDR3 runs 16 residues. V dropped 5 bases and J dropped 4 bases, with 21 bases sitting between them. From germline, CDR1 is SGHVS and CDR2 FQNEAQ. For the CDR3, the DNA is TGTGCCAGCAGCCCAAAACCGGACGCCTCCTGGTACGAGCAGTACTTC. This translates into CASSPKPDASWYEQYF.

The CDR3 DNA sequence: TGCAGCGTTGCCGAAGCGGGAGTCATATACAATGAGCAGTTCTTC. Encoded protein: CSVAEAGVIYNEQFF. The rearrangement links TRBV29-1 to TRBJ2-1; 8 bases agree with TRBD2. The germline CDR1 and CDR2 sequences are SQVTM and ANQGSEA. With 4 bases clipped from V and 4 bases from J, the junction kept 9 bases outside the gene matches. This CDR3 is built from 15 residues.

This chain links TRBV12-5 with TRBJ2-3; D is perhaps TRBD2 (5 bases). The CDR3 covers 14 residues. Trimming pared 7 bases from V and 4 bases from J, leaving 15 bases between. CDR1 and CDR2 from the germline V gene are LGHNT and FRNRAP. The DNA of the CDR3 is TGTGCTAGTGCCTCAAGGGAGCTTGCAGATACGCAGTATTTT. It encodes CASASRELADTQYF.

The chain joins TRBV4-1 to TRBJ2-4; D may be TRBD1 (6 bases). This CDR3 region has 15 residues. V was cut by 5 bases and J by 1 base, with 12 bases left in between. Germline V gives CDR1 MGHRA, CDR2 YSYEKL. CDR3 region: CASSDFGQAKNIQYF. The DNA for the CDR3 is TGCGCCAGCAGCGATTTCGGACAGGCCAAAAACATTCAGTACTTC.

This clonotype was counted a few times. This chain links TRBV21-1 with TRBJ2-7; no DNA check was done on the table's D call, TRBD1. TRBV21-1 is assigned pseudogene status. This CDR3 has 19 amino acids. The CDR3 DNA sequence: TGTGCCAGCAGCAAAAGGTTGCGGGCTGGGACAGGGGGCTGGAAAGAGCAGTACTTC. Its translation: CASSKRLRAGTGGWKEQYF.

V usage is TRBV9 and J usage is TRBJ2-3; TRBD1 is a possible D gene (5 bases). The ends were cut back, 4 bases at V and 1 base at J, with 10 bases in the middle. CDR3 length: 14 residues. The germline V gene has CDR1 SGDLS and CDR2 YYNGEE. CDR3 loop: CASSPRQRTDTQYF. The CDR3 DNA reads as TGTGCCAGCAGCCCTCGACAGCGCACAGATACGCAGTATTTT. Complete variable domain (other parts from reference TRBV9 and TRBJ2-3): DSGVTQTPKHLITATGQRVTLRCSPRSGDLSVYWYQQSLDQGLQFLIQYYNGEERAKGNILERFSAQQFPDLHSELNLSSLELGDSALYFCASSPRQRTDTQYFGPGTRLTVL.

The chain links TRBV6-5 to TRBJ2-7, with TRBD2 matching 9 bases. The J call may be mistaken, given a closer DNA end match to TRBJ2-5. The CDR3 runs 17 residues. CDR1 and CDR2 from the germline V gene are MNHEY and SVGAGI. The CDR3 sequence: CASSPPRSGGLQETQYF. CDR3 bases: TGTGCCAGCAGCCCACCTCGGAGCGGGGGGCTCCAAGAGACCCAGTACTTC.

This clonotype turned up a few times. The chain employs TRBV27 and TRBJ2-7; D ambiguous. Germline lookup yields CDR1 MNHEY and CDR2 SMNVEV (reference sequence). CDR3 length equals 9 residues. V lost 8 bases to trimming and J lost 7 bases, with 6 bases between them. The CDR3 protein is CASVLEQYF. DNA for the CDR3: TGTGCCAGCGTATTAGAGCAGTACTTC.

This clonotype turned up a few times. The chain couples TRBV12-3 or TRBV12-4 to TRBJ2-1; D is unresolved. V shed 7 bases and J shed 6 bases, with 19 bases lying between them. CDR3 length: 15 amino acids. The CDR3 is CASTLGSGFRNEQFF. In DNA, the CDR3 is TGTGCCAGCACCCTGGGTTCAGGATTTCGCAATGAGCAGTTCTTC.

This chain connects TRBV29-1 to TRBJ2-5; 7 nucleotides line up with TRBD1. V dropped 3 bases and J dropped 2; count of bases not matched to a gene: 9. Germline CDR1 SQVTM, CDR2 ANQGSEA. The CDR3 is made up of 15 amino acids. As DNA, the CDR3 is TGCAGCGTTGATCTGGCAGGACAGGAACAAGAGACCCAGTACTTC. Residues: CSVDLAGQEQETQYF.

This clonotype appeared many times. The chain employs TRBV6-6 and TRBJ1-4; D is uncertain. This CDR3 has 16 residues. Trimming cost V 0 bases and J 5 bases, with 13 bases left between them. Per the germline V gene, CDR1 is MNHNY and CDR2 is SVGAGI (reference sequence). CDR3 DNA sequence: TGTGCCAGCAGTTACTCCTTAGGGAACTCGAATGAAAAACTGTTTTTT. Residues: CASSYSLGNSNEKLFF.

This clonotype was counted a few times. The chain is built from TRBV7-8 and TRBJ2-4, with D uncertain. Looked up from germline, CDR1 is SGHVS and CDR2 is FQNEAQ. Between the trimmed V and J ends, which lost 1 base and 2 bases, there was a span of 15 bases. The CDR3 has 17 residues. CDR3: CASSLVYHVGSKNIQYF. CDR3 DNA sequence: TGTGCCAGCAGCTTAGTATACCACGTCGGTTCCAAAAACATTCAGTACTTC.